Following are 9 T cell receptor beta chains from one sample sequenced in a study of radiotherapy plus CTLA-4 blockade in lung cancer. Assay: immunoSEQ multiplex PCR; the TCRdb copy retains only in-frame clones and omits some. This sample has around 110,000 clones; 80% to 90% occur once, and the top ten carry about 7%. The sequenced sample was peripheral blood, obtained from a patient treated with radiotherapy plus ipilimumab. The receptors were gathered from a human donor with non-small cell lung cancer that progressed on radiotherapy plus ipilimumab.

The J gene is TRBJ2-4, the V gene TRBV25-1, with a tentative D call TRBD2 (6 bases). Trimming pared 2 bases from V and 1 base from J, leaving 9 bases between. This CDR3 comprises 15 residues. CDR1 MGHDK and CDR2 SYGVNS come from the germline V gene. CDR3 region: CASSEAGPAKNIQYF. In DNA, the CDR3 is TGTGCCAGCAGTGAAGCGGGACCTGCCAAAAACATTCAGTACTTC. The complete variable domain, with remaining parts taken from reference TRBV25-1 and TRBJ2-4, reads EADIYQTPRYLVIGTGKKITLECSQTMGHDKMYWYQQDPGMELHLIHYSYGVNSTEKGDLSSESTVSRIRTEHFPLTLESARPSHTSQYLCASSEAGPAKNIQYFGAGTRLSVL.

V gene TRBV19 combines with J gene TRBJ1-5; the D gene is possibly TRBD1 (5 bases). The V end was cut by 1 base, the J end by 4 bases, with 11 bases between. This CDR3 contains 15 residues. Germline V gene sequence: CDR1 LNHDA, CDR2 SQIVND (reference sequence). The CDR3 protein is CASSIGQTRNQPQHF. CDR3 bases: TGTGCCAGTAGTATAGGACAGACGAGGAATCAGCCCCAGCATTTT.

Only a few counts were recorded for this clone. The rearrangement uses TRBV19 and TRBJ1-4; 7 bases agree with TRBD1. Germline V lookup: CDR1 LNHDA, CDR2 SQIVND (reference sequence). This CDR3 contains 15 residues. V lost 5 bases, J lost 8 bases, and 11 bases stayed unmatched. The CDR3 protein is CASSVLGGRGEKLFF. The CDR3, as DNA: TGTGCCAGTAGTGTCCTAGGGGGCAGAGGGGAAAAACTGTTTTTT. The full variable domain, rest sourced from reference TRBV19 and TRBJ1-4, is DGGITQSPKYLFRKEGQNVTLSCEQNLNHDAMYWYRQDPGQGLRLIYYSQIVNDFQKGDIAEGYSVSREKKESFPLTVTSAQKNPTAFYLCASSVLGGRGEKLFFGSGTQLSVL.

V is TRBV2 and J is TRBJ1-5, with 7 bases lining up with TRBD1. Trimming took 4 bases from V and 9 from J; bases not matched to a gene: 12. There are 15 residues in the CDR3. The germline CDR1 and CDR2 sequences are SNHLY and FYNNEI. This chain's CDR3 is CASSGRTGPLGPQHF. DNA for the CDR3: TGTGCCAGCAGTGGGAGGACAGGCCCTCTTGGGCCCCAGCATTTT.

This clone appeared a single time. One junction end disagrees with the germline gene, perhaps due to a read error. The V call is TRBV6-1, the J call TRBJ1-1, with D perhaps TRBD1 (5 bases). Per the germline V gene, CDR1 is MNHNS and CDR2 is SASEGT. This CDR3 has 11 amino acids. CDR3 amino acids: CASSQLTQGVF. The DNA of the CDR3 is TGTGCCAGCAGTCAACTGACTCAAGGGGTATTT.

CDR3 loop: CASSPDRVEQYF. The CDR3 DNA reads TGCGCCAGCAGCCCCGACAGGGTCGAGCAGTACTTC. The chain carries TRBV4-1 and TRBJ2-7; 7 nucleotides line up with TRBD1. CDR3 length: 12 amino acids. V dropped 4 bases and J dropped 6; count of bases not matched to a gene: 3. Germline V gene lookup returns CDR1 MGHRA and CDR2 YSYEKL.

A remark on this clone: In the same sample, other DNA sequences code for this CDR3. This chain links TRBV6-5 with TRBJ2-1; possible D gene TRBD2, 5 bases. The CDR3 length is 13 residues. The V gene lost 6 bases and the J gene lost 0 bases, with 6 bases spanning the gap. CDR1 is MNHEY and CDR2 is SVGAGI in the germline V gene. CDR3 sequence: CASRGSSYNEQFF. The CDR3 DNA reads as TGTGCCAGCAGGGGGAGCTCCTACAATGAGCAGTTCTTC.

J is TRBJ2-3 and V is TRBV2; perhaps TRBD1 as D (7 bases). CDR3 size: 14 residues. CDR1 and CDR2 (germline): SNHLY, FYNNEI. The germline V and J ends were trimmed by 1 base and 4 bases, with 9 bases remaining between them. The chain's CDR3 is CASSEGRGADTQYF. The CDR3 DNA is TGTGCCAGCAGTGAAGGCAGGGGGGCAGATACGCAGTATTTT.

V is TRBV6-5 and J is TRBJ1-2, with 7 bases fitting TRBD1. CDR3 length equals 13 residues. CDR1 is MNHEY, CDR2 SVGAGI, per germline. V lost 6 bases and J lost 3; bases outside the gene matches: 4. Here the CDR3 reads CASRRDSHYGYTF. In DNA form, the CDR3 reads TGTGCCAGCAGGCGGGACAGCCACTATGGCTACACCTTC.